These 5 T cell receptor beta chains were all obtained from the same sample, sequenced in a study of shared clonotypes between healthy human individuals. Clones were sequenced by immunoSEQ multiplex PCR, and TCRdb holds only the in-frame ones, with some missing. The repertoire holds under 1,900,000 clones, approximately 98.5% seen once, with approximately 0.38% in the top ten. Sequencing input: naive CD4+ T cells sorted from blood. Subset specified: CD45RA+ positively selected. These receptors all come from a young man in good health.

The chain uses TRBV5-1 and TRBJ2-2; 9 bases line up with TRBD2. CDR1 is SGHRS and CDR2 is YFSETQ in the germline V gene. Trimming at V came to 4 bases and at J to 0 bases, leaving 4 bases not matched to a gene. The CDR3 extends over 16 amino acids. Written as DNA, the CDR3 is TGCGCCAGCAGCCGGGGACTAGCTTCGAACACCGGGGAGCTGTTTTTT. Translating it yields CASSRGLASNTGELFF.

This sequence joins TRBV4-3 and TRBJ1-2, with TRBD1 matching 8 bases. V trimming: 4 bases; J trimming: 1 base; junction bases outside the gene matches: 2. CDR3 length: 14 amino acids. CDR1 and CDR2 from the germline V gene are LGHNA and YSLEER. CDR3 nucleotides: TGCGCCAGCAGCCCCGGACAGGGTAACTATGGCTACACCTTC. Amino acid sequence: CASSPGQGNYGYTF.

The chain combines TRBV5-1 with TRBJ1-1, with D maybe TRBD1 (5 bases). CDR1 and CDR2 from the germline V gene are SGHRS and YFSETQ. The germline V and J ends were trimmed by 2 bases and 4 bases, with 15 bases remaining between them. The length of the CDR3 is 15 residues. DNA of the CDR3: TGCGCCAGCAGCTTAGAGTCAGGGACGATCACTGAAGCTTTCTTT. Amino acids: CASSLESGTITEAFF.

The rearrangement joins TRBV15 to TRBJ2-7, with 7 bases fitting TRBD2. This CDR3 region has 14 residues. CDR1 and CDR2 (germline): LNHNV, YYDKDF (reference sequence). J gave up 2 bases and V 2 bases, and 3 bases lay outside the gene matches. DNA of the CDR3: TGTGCCACCAGCAGAAGCGGGATTGCCTACGAGCAGTACTTC. Encoded protein: CATSRSGIAYEQYF.

With regard to this clone: Other DNA sequences in this specimen translate into the identical CDR3. This chain joins TRBV2 and TRBJ1-1; tentative D call: TRBD1 (5 bases). Germline V gene data show CDR1 as SNHLY and CDR2 as FYNNEI. V was pared by 3 bases and J by 5 bases, with 10 bases between. The CDR3 has 13 amino acids. CDR3 nucleotides: TGTGCCAGCAGTGATCGAGAGGGGACTGAAGCTTTCTTT. Translation gives CASSDREGTEAFF. The full variable domain, completed using reference TRBV2 and TRBJ1-1, is EPEVTQTPSHQVTQMGQEVILRCVPISNHLYFYWYRQILGQKVEFLVSFYNNEISEKSEIFDDQFSVERPDGSNFTLKIRSTKLEDSAMYFCASSDREGTEAFFGQGTRLTVV.